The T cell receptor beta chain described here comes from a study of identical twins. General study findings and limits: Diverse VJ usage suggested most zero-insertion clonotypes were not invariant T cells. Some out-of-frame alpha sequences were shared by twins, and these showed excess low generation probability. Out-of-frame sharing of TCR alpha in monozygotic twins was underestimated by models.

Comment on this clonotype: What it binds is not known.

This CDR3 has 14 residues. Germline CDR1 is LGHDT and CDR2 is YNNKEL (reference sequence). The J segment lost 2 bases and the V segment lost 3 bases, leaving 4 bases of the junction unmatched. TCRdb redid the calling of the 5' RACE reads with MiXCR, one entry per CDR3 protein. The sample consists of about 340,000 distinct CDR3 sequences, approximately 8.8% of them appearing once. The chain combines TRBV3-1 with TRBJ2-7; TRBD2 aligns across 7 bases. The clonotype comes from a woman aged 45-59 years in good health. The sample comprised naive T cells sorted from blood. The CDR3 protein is CASSQWLAAYEQYF. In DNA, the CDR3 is TGTGCCAGCAGCCAGTGGCTAGCGGCCTACGAGCAGTACTTC.